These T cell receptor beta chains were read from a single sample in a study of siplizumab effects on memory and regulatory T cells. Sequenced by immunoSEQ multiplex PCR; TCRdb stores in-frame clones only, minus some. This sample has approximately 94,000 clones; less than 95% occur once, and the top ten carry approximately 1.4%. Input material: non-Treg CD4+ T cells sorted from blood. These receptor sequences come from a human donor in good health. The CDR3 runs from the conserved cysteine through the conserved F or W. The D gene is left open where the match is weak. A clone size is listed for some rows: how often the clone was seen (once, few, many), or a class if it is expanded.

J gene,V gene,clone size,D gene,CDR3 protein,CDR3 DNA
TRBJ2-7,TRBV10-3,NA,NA,CAITQTVSSAYEQYF,TGTGCCATCACCCAGACCGTTTCATCGGCCTACGAGCAGTACTTC
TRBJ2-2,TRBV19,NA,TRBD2,CASTSFWLAGNTGELFF,TGTGCCAGTACCTCATTTTGGCTAGCGGGAAACACCGGGGAGCTGTTTTTT
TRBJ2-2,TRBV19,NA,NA,CASSIFGVNTGELFF,TGTGCCAGTAGTATTTTTGGAGTTAACACCGGGGAGCTGTTTTTT
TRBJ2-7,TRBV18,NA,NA,CASSPQGIPNEQYF,TGTGCCAGCTCACCCCAGGGGATCCCCAACGAGCAGTACTTC
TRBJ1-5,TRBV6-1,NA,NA,CASSEGGIIGWNQPQHF,TGTGCCAGCAGTGAAGGGGGAATTATTGGGTGGAATCAGCCCCAGCATTTT
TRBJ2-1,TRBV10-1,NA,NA,CASSGKAESYNEQFF,TGCGCCAGCAGTGGAAAGGCTGAGTCCTACAATGAGCAGTTCTTC
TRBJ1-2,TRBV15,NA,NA,CATTKDGYRGYGYTF,TGTGCCACCACTAAGGATGGGTATAGAGGATATGGCTACACCTTC
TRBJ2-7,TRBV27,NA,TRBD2,CASRDRGGASYEQYF,TGTGCCAGCAGGGACCGCGGGGGGGCCTCCTACGAGCAGTACTTC
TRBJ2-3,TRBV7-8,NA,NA,CASSPMTGDTQYF,TGTGCCAGCAGCCCTATGACGGGAGATACGCAGTATTTT
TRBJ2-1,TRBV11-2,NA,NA,CASSFSGNTNNEQFF,TGTGCCAGCAGCTTTTCCGGGAACACAAACAATGAGCAGTTCTTC
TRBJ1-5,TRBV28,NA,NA,CASRPEGHLSNQPQHF,TGTGCCAGCAGACCAGAGGGACACCTTAGCAATCAGCCCCAGCATTTT
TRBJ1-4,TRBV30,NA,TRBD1,CACPGTGREKLFF,TGTGCCTGTCCCGGGACAGGGAGGGAAAAACTGTTTTTT
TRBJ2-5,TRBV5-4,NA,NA,CASSFQTGEETQYF,TGTGCCAGCAGCTTTCAGACAGGAGAGGAGACCCAGTACTTC
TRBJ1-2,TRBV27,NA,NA,CASSLQGGYGYTF,TGTGCCAGCAGTTTACAGGGTGGCTATGGCTACACCTTC
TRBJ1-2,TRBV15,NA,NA,CATSRADPDGLFAGYTF,TGTGCCACCAGCAGAGCAGATCCGGATGGGCTTTTCGCTGGCTACACCTTC
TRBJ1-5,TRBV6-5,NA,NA,CASSYGRNQPQHF,TGTGCCAGCAGTTACGGGAGAAATCAGCCCCAGCATTTT
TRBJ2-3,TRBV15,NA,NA,CATSFSDHTDTQYF,TGTGCCACCTCATTTAGCGACCACACAGATACGCAGTATTTT
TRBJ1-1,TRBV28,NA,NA,CASSLLGTEAFF,TGTGCCAGCAGTTTATTGGGCACTGAAGCTTTCTTT
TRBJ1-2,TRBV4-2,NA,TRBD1,CASSHPGTGVTGYTF,TGTGCCAGCAGCCACCCTGGGACAGGGGTTACTGGCTACACCTTC
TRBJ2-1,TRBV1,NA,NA,CTSSQILGLRMVEQFF,TGCACCAGCAGCCAGATCCTCGGACTTAGGATGGTTGAGCAGTTCTTC
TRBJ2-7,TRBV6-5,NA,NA,CASSISGGSPYEQYF,TGTGCCAGCTCTATCTCCGGGGGTTCCCCCTACGAGCAGTACTTC
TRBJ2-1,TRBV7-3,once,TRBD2,CASSLDTSGSSYNEQFF,TGTGCCAGCAGCTTAGATACTAGCGGGAGTAGCTACAATGAGCAGTTCTTC
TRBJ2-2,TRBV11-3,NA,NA,CASSPRTENTGELFF,TGTGCCAGCAGCCCTAGGACAGAGAACACCGGGGAGCTGTTTTTT
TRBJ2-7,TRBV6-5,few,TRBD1,CATSGTGKSWEQYF,TGTGCCACTTCAGGGACAGGGAAAAGTTGGGAGCAGTACTTC
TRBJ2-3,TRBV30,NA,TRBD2,CASLADYTDTQYF,TGTGCCTCTCTAGCGGATTACACAGATACGCAGTATTTT
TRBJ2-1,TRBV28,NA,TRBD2,CASSLSGRSYNEQFF,TGTGCCAGCAGTTTAAGCGGGAGGTCCTACAATGAGCAGTTCTTC
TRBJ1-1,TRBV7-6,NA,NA,CASSSNTEAFF,TGTGCCAGCAGCTCTAACACTGAAGCTTTCTTT
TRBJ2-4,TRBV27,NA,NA,CASSLRTASERSSGKNIQYF,TGTGCCAGCAGTTTAAGGACGGCTAGCGAGAGATCGAGTGGCAAAAACATTCAGTACTTC
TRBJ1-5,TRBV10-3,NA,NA,CAISPGLNQPQHF,TGTGCCATCAGCCCGGGACTTAATCAGCCCCAGCATTTT
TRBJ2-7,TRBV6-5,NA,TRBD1,CASSYPGTGGEQYF,TGTGCCAGCAGTTACCCCGGGACAGGGGGCGAGCAGTACTTC
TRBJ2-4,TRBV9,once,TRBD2,CASSVGAGGINIQYF,TGTGCCAGCAGCGTAGGTGCCGGGGGGATTAACATTCAGTACTTC
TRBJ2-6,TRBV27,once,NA,CASRPIYRSGANVLTF,TGTGCCAGCCGTCCGATCTACAGATCTGGGGCCAACGTCCTGACTTTC
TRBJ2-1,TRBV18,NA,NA,CASSPTTQGLGEQFF,TGTGCCAGCTCGCCGACCACGCAGGGTTTAGGTGAGCAGTTCTTC
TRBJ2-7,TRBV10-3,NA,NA,CAISMAGAYEQYF,TGTGCCATCAGTATGGCAGGCGCCTACGAGCAGTACTTC
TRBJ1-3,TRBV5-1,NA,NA,CASSLTGSSGNTIYF,TGCGCCAGCAGCTTGACAGGGAGCTCTGGAAACACCATATATTTT
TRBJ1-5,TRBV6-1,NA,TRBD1,CASKDLDRGNQPQHF,TGTGCCAGCAAGGATTTGGACAGGGGGAATCAGCCCCAGCATTTT
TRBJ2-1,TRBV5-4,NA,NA,CASSQGARSSYNEQFF,TGTGCCAGCAGCCAGGGAGCCCGGAGCTCCTACAATGAGCAGTTCTTC
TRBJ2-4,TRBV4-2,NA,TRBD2,CASTTGLAGGLGIQYF,TGTGCCAGCACCACCGGACTAGCGGGAGGGTTGGGCATTCAGTACTTC
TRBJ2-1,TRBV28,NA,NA,CASSFPRSGGAYNEQFF,TGTGCCAGCAGTTTTCCTCGGAGTGGGGGCGCCTACAATGAGCAGTTCTTC
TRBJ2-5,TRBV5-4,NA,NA,CASSPRAGETQYF,TGTGCCAGCAGCCCCCGAGCGGGAGAGACCCAGTACTTC
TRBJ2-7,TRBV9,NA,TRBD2,CASSVGLAEVGTFLQQYF,TGTGCCAGCAGCGTAGGACTAGCGGAAGTTGGGACTTTCCTTCAGCAGTACTTC